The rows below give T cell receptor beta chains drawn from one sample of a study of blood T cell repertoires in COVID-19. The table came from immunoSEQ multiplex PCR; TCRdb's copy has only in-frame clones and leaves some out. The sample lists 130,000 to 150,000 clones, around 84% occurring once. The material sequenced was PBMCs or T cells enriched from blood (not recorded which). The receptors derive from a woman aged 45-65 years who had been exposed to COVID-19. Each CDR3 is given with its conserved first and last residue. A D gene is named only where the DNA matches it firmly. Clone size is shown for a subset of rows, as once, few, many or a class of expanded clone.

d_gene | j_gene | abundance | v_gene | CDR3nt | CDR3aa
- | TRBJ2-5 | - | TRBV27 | TGTGCCAGCCGCTGGGGGAGGAATAAAGAGACCCAGTACTTC | CASRWGRNKETQYF
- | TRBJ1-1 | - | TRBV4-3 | TGCGCCAGCAGCCCGGGACAACCGAACACTGAAGCTTTCTTT | CASSPGQPNTEAFF
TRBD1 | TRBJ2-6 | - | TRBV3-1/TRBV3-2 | TGTGCCAGCAGCCGGACAGGAGTCAACGTCCTGACTTTC | CASSRTGVNVLTF
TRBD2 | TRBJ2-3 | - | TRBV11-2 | TGTGCCAGCAGCCAGACTAGCGGGGGGTCACCCGGTACGCAGTATTTT | CASSQTSGGSPGTQYF
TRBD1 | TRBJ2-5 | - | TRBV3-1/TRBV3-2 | TGTGCCAGCAGCCAGGACAGGGGGCCTGAGACCCAGTACTTC | CASSQDRGPETQYF
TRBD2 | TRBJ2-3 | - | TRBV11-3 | TGTGCCAGCAGCCCCTCTAGCGGGAGGAGCACAGATACGCAGTATTTT | CASSPSSGRSTDTQYF
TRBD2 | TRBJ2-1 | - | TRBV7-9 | TGTGCCAGCAGGGGAGGGACTAGCGGGGGACGCTGGGCTGAGCAGTTCTTC | CASRGGTSGGRWAEQFF
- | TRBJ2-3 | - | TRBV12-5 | TGTGCTAGTGGTTTGACTCTGAGGACAGATACGCAGTATTTT | CASGLTLRTDTQYF
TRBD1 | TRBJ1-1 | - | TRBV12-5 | TGTGCTAGTGGTGTATGGACAGGGCTGAACACTGAAGCTTTCTTT | CASGVWTGLNTEAFF
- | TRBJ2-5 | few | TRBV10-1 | TGCGCCAGCAGCAGGGATTTGAGCTCGGTCGAGACCCAGTACTTC | CASSRDLSSVETQYF
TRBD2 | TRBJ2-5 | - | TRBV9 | TGTGCCAGCAGCCCCGGGGGGGGAGCGGGGGCCACGGGGACCCAGTACTTC | CASSPGGGAGATGTQYF
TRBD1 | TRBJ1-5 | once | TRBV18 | TGTGCCAGCTCATCCGAGGACAGGGTCGGTCAGCCCCAGCATTTT | CASSSEDRVGQPQHF
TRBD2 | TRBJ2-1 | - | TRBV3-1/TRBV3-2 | TGTGCCAGCAGCCCCGGACTAGCGGGAGGGCCGGAGCAGTTCTTC | CASSPGLAGGPEQFF
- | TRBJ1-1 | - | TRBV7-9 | TGTGCCAGCAGCTTAGGAGGAAGAGGGACTGAAGCTTTCTTT | CASSLGGRGTEAFF
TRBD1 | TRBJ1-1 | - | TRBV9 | TGTGCCAGCAGCGTGGGGCAGGGGGCGCGAGCTTTCTTT | CASSVGQGARAFF
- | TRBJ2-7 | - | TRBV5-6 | TGTGCCAGCAGCCCTCCGACTCACTCCTACGAGCAGTACTTC | CASSPPTHSYEQYF
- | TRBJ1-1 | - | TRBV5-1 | TGTGCCAGCAGCTTGGTAGGTCCCCAGGGTAACACTGAAGCTTTCTTT | CASSLVGPQGNTEAFF
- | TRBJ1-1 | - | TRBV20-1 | TGCAGTGCCCAGGGTGGCACTGAAGCTTTCTTT | CSAQGGTEAFF
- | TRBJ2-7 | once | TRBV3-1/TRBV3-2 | TGTGCCAGCAGCCAAGGGGGGCGCGCCTACGAGCAGTACTTC | CASSQGGRAYEQYF
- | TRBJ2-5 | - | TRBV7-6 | TGTGCCAGTGGAGTGGTTCAAGAGACCCAGTACTTC | CASGVVQETQYF
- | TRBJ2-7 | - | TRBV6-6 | TGTGCCAGCGTACAGACCTACGAGCAGTACTTC | CASVQTYEQYF
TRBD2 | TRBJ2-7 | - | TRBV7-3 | TGTGCCAGCAGCATTGACAGCGGGGCCTACTACGAGCAGTACTTC | CASSIDSGAYYEQYF
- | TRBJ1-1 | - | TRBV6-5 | TGTGCCAGCAGTTACGCGGATATGGACACTGAAGCTTTCTTT | CASSYADMDTEAFF
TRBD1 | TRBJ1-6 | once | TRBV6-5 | TGTGCCAGCAGTCTCACAGGGGGATATTCACCCCTCCACTTT | CASSLTGGYSPLHF